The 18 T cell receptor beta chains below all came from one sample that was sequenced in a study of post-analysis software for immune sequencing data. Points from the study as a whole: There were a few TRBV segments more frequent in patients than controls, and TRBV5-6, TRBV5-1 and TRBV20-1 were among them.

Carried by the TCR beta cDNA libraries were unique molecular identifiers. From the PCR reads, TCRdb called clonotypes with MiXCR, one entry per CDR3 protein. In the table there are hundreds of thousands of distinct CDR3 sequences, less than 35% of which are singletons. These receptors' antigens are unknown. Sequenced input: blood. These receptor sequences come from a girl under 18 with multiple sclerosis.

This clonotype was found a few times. CDR3 protein: CAIREPLGLAGTFTDTQYF. Here the CDR3 DNA reads TGTGCCATCAGGGAACCTTTGGGACTAGCGGGTACCTTCACAGATACGCAGTATTTT. This chain joins TRBV10-3 and TRBJ2-3, with TRBD2 matching 12 bases. Trimming at V came to 6 bases and at J to 2 bases, leaving 15 bases not matched to a gene. Germline CDR1 ENHRY, CDR2 SYGVKD. This CDR3 is 19 amino acids long.

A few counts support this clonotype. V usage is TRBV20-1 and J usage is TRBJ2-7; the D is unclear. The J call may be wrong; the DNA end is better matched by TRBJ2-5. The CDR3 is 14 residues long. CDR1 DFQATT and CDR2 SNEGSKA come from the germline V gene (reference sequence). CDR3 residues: CSAKTAGVRETQYF. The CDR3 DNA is TGCAGTGCAAAGACGGCTGGGGTGAGGGAGACCCAGTACTTC.

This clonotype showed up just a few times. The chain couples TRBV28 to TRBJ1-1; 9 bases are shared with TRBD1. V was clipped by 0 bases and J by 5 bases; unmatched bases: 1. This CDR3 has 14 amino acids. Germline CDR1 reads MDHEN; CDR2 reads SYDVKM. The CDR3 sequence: CASSLWTGGTEAFF. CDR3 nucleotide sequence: TGTGCCAGCAGTTTATGGACAGGGGGGACTGAAGCTTTCTTT.

The CDR3 loop reads CASRPRLAGGVETQYF. The CDR3 DNA reads as TGTGCCAGCAGGCCCAGACTAGCGGGAGGGGTAGAGACCCAGTACTTC. J is TRBJ2-5 and V is TRBV6-5; 14 nucleotides align to TRBD2. The CDR3 loop spans 16 amino acids. CDR1 is MNHEY and CDR2 is SVGAGI in the germline V gene. Trimming at V came to 6 bases and at J to 4 bases, leaving 7 bases not matched to a gene.

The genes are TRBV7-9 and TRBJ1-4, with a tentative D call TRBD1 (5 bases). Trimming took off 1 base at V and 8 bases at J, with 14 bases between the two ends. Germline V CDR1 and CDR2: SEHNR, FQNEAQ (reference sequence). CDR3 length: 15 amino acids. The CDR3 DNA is TGTGCCAGCAGCTTAGAGAGGGGCGCGGGGGAAAAACTGTTTTTT. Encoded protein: CASSLERGAGEKLFF.

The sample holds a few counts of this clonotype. The CDR3 bases are TGCGCCAGCAGCGCCGGGACAGGCCTTGTTGCTTTCTTT. Protein: CASSAGTGLVAFF. The rearrangement joins TRBV5-1 to TRBJ1-1; TRBD1 matches 8 bases. Germline CDR1 SGHRS, CDR2 YFSETQ. V gave up 4 bases and J gave up 11 bases; unmatched junction bases: 10. CDR3 length: 13 amino acids. Combining the CDR3 with reference TRBV5-1 and TRBJ1-1 gives the whole variable domain KAGVTQTPRYLIKTRGQQVTLSCSPISGHRSVSWYQQTPGQGLQFLFEYFSETQRNKGNFPGRFSGRQFSNSRSEMNVSTLELGDSALYLCASSAGTGLVAFFGQGTRLTVV.

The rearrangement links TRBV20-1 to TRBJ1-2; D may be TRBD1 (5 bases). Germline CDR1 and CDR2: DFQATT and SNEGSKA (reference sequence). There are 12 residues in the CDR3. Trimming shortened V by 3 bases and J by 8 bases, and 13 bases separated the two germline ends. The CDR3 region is CSARRGVGGYTF. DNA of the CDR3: TGCAGTGCTAGGAGAGGGGTGGGAGGCTACACCTTC.

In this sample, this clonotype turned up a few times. The CDR3 spells CASGSLGKKLFF. DNA for the CDR3: TGTGCCAGCGGGTCTCTGGGCAAAAAACTGTTTTTT. This chain links TRBV28 with TRBJ1-4; D unclear. There are 12 residues in the CDR3. Germline CDR1 is MDHEN and CDR2 is SYDVKM. V was trimmed by 8 bases and J by 9 bases, leaving 13 bases between them.

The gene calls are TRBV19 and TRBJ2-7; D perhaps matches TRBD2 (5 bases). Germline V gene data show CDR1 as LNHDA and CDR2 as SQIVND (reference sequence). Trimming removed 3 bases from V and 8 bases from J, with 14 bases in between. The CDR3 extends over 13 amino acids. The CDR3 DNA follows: TGTGCCAGTAGTATGATCAGCCCGGGAAAGCAGTACTTC. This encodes CASSMISPGKQYF.

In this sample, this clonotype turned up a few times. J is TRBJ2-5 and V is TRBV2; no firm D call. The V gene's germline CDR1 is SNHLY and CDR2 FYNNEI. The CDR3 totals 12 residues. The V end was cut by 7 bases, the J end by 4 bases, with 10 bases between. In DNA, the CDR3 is TGTGCCAGCATTGGGCAGCGAGAGACCCAGTACTTC. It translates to CASIGQRETQYF.

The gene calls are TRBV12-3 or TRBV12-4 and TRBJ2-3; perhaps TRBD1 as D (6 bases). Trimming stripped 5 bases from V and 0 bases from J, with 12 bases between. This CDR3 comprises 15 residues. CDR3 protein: CASSEQGVSTDTQYF. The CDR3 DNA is TGTGCCAGCAGTGAACAGGGAGTGAGCACAGATACGCAGTATTTT.

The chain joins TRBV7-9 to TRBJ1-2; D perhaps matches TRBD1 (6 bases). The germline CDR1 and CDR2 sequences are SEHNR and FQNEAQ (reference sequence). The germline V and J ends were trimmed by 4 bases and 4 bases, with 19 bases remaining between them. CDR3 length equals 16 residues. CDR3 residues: CASSSFYGGASYGYTF. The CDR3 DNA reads TGTGCCAGCAGCTCCTTCTACGGGGGGGCTAGCTATGGCTACACCTTC.

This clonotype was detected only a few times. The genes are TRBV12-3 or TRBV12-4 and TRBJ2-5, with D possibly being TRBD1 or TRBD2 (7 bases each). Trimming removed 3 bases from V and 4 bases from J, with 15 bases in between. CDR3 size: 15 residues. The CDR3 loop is CASSFQGGGLETQYF. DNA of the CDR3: TGTGCCAGCAGTTTCCAGGGGGGGGGCCTAGAGACCCAGTACTTC.

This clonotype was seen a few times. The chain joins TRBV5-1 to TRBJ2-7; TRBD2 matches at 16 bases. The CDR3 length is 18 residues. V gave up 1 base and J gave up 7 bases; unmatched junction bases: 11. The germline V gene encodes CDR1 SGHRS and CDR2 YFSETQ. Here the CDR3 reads CASSLTGGLAGGNNEQYF. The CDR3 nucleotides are TGCGCCAGCAGCTTGACGGGGGGACTAGCGGGAGGGAACAATGAGCAGTACTTC.

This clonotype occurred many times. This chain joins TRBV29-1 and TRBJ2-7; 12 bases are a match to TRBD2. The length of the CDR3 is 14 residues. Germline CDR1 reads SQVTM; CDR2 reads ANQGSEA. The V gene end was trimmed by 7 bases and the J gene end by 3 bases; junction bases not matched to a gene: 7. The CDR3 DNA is TGCAGCGCTCGACTAGCGGGAGTAGGCTACGAGCAGTACTTC. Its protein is CSARLAGVGYEQYF.

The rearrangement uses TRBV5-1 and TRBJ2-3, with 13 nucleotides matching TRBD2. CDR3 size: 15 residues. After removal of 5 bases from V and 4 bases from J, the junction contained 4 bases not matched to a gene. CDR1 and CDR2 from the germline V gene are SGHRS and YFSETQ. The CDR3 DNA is TGCGCCAGCAGTCAGGGACTAGCGGGATCAGATACGCAGTATTTT. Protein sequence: CASSQGLAGSDTQYF. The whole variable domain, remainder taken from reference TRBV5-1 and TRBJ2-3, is KAGVTQTPRYLIKTRGQQVTLSCSPISGHRSVSWYQQTPGQGLQFLFEYFSETQRNKGNFPGRFSGRQFSNSRSEMNVSTLELGDSALYLCASSQGLAGSDTQYFGPGTRLTVL.

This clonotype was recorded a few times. The CDR3 here is CASSQAQGDQPQHF. The CDR3 DNA sequence: TGCGCCAGCAGCCAGGCTCAGGGTGATCAGCCCCAGCATTTT. The chain has TRBV4-1 and TRBJ1-5; D is possibly TRBD1 (5 bases). Germline V gene sequence: CDR1 MGHRA, CDR2 YSYEKL. V was clipped by 3 bases and J by 5 bases, with 11 bases between them. The CDR3 is 14 amino acids.

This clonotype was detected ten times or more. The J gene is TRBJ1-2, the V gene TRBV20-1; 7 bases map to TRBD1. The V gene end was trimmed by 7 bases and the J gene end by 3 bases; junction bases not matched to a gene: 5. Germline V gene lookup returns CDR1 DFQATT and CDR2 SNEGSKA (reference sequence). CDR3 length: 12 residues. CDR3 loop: CSESQGDYGYTF. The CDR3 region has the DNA TGCAGTGAGAGTCAGGGGGACTATGGCTACACCTTC.